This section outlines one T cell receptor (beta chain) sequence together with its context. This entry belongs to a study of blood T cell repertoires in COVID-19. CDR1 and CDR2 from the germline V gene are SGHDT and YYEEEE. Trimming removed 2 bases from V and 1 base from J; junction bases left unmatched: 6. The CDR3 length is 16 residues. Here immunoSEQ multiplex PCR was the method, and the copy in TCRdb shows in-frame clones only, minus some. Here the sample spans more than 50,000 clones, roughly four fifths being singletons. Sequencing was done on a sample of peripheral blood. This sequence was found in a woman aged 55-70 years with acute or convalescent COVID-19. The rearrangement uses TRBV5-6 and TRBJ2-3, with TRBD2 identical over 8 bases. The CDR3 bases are TGTGCCAGCAGCTTACGGTTAGCGGGGCGCACAGATACGCAGTATTTT. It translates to CASSLRLAGRTDTQYF.